A selection of T cell receptor beta chains follows, all from one sample in a study of blood T cell repertoires in COVID-19. Measured with immunoSEQ multiplex PCR; TCRdb has only the in-frame clones, and not every one. The profile covers 180,000 or so clones, with approximately 86% appearing a single time and roughly 1.2% taken by the ten largest. Sequencing was performed on peripheral blood. The origin of the receptors is a man aged 55 to 70 who had recovered from COVID-19. Both conserved end residues are part of each CDR3. A D gene is named only where the DNA matches it firmly.

d_call: -
cdr3_length: 14
j_call: TRBJ1-3
v_call: TRBV2
cdr3_aa: CASGGGIFGNTIYF

d_call: -
cdr3_length: 14
j_call: TRBJ1-1
v_call: TRBV18
cdr3_aa: CASSIHRENTEAFF

d_call: TRBD2
cdr3_length: 16
j_call: TRBJ2-2
v_call: TRBV19
cdr3_aa: CASSLAGGPGTGELFF

d_call: -
cdr3_length: 15
j_call: TRBJ1-6
v_call: TRBV7-9
cdr3_aa: CASSLAGAENSPLHF

d_call: TRBD2
cdr3_length: 15
j_call: TRBJ2-3
v_call: TRBV7-2
cdr3_aa: CASSLVAGSTDTQYF

d_call: TRBD2
cdr3_length: 13
j_call: TRBJ2-7
v_call: TRBV6-5
cdr3_aa: CATTTSGVYEQYF

d_call: TRBD1
cdr3_length: 15
j_call: TRBJ2-7
v_call: TRBV6-5
cdr3_aa: CASRMGTAIYYEQYF

d_call: TRBD1
cdr3_length: 14
j_call: TRBJ1-2
v_call: TRBV7-2
cdr3_aa: CASRPGGSVYGYTF

d_call: TRBD1
cdr3_length: 16
j_call: TRBJ2-3
v_call: TRBV4-3
cdr3_aa: CASSQYRGTGADTQYF

d_call: TRBD2
cdr3_length: 16
j_call: TRBJ2-2
v_call: TRBV4-2
cdr3_aa: CASSQRGGGDTGELFF

d_call: -
cdr3_length: 13
j_call: TRBJ2-4
v_call: TRBV7-9
cdr3_aa: CASSHGQRNIQYF

d_call: -
cdr3_length: 14
j_call: TRBJ1-3
v_call: TRBV19
cdr3_aa: CATTNGGSVNTIYF

d_call: TRBD1
cdr3_length: 15
j_call: TRBJ2-5
v_call: TRBV24-1
cdr3_aa: CATSDPGQGRETQYF

d_call: -
cdr3_length: 13
j_call: TRBJ1-5
v_call: TRBV3-1/TRBV3-2
cdr3_aa: CASSSVTGGPQHF

d_call: TRBD2
cdr3_length: 13
j_call: TRBJ2-5
v_call: TRBV2
cdr3_aa: CASRGGDEETQYF

d_call: TRBD1
cdr3_length: 15
j_call: TRBJ2-2
v_call: TRBV9
cdr3_aa: CASSEDRGGTGELFF

d_call: -
cdr3_length: 15
j_call: TRBJ1-2
v_call: TRBV21-1
cdr3_aa: CASSKNGRAAYGYTF

d_call: -
cdr3_length: 14
j_call: TRBJ1-4
v_call: TRBV24-1
cdr3_aa: CATSDGFSNEKLFF